These T cell receptor beta chains were read from a single sample in a study of T cell responses to AZD1222 COVID-19 vaccine. The assay was immunoSEQ multiplex PCR, and TCRdb's table has in-frame clones only and misses some. The sample lists about 150,000 clones; 75% to 90% were seen once. Source: peripheral blood, taken 28 days after the second AZD1222 dose. The receptors were sampled from an adult who received the AZD1222 COVID-19 vaccine. The CDR3 runs from the conserved cysteine through the conserved F or W.

J	V	CDR3
TRBJ2-7	TRBV27	CASSSSGGPYEQYF
TRBJ2-1	TRBV29-1	CSQWDSYNEQFF
TRBJ2-3	TRBV28	CASAGSGRITDTQYF
TRBJ1-1	TRBV14	CASSQDLGSTEAFF
TRBJ1-2	TRBV15	CATSRDPGANYGYTF
TRBJ1-5	TRBV28	CASSFRDQPQHF
TRBJ1-2	TRBV24-1	CATNRLPYGYTF
TRBJ1-1	TRBV5-1	CASKGFGGPNTEAFF
TRBJ2-1	TRBV27	CASSTPLASEQFF
TRBJ2-7	TRBV28	CATWDAARNEQYF